This TCR beta chain is drawn from a study of T cells in tumors after PD-1 blockade. For the study at large: During anti-PD-1 treatment, some patients continued daily vismodegib 150 mg. Whole-study results and caveats: Expanded exhausted CD8+ clones after therapy were mostly novel clonotypes.

As concerns this clone: What it recognizes is unknown.

Libraries were prepared by immunoSEQ multiplex PCR; TCRdb keeps only in-frame clonotypes and omits some of them. The sample yields 11,000 or so clones, approximately 63% seen once. Before and after PD-1 blockade, biopsies were collected from the same primary tumor site. CDR3 length: 17 residues. Germline V gives CDR1 SGHDT, CDR2 YYEEEE. V shed 4 bases and J shed 0 bases, with 14 bases lying between them. The chain is built from TRBV5-6 and TRBJ1-6, with a tentative D call TRBD1 (5 bases). This receptor was identified in a human donor with basal cell carcinoma. The source was tumor tissue, collected before anti-PD-1 treatment. For the CDR3, the DNA is TGTGCCAGCAGCCGCGTCACGGGGGGCTCCTATAATTCACCCCTCCACTTT. Amino acid sequence: CASSRVTGGSYNSPLHF.